This T cell receptor beta chain appears in the sequencing data of a study of blood T cells in healthy people across ages. Deletions cut 3 bases from V and 1 base from J, with 12 bases between. The CDR3 loop spans 16 amino acids. The use of a sample-barcoded 5' primer and a J-beta primer mix characterized a second PCR of 7 to 11 cycles. MiXCR was run by TCRdb on the 5' RACE reads, yielding one entry per CDR3 protein. The repertoire consists of roughly 2 million distinct CDR3 sequences, with 40% to 55% occurring once and the leading ten covering approximately 2%. The source is a woman between 35 and 50 years old in good health. Sequencing used blood. The gene calls are TRBV12-3 or TRBV12-4 and TRBJ2-2; D is uncertain. The DNA for the CDR3 is TGTGCCAGCAGTTTTTGGCCCCAAGGGAACACCGGGGAGCTGTTTTTT. Translating it yields CASSFWPQGNTGELFF.